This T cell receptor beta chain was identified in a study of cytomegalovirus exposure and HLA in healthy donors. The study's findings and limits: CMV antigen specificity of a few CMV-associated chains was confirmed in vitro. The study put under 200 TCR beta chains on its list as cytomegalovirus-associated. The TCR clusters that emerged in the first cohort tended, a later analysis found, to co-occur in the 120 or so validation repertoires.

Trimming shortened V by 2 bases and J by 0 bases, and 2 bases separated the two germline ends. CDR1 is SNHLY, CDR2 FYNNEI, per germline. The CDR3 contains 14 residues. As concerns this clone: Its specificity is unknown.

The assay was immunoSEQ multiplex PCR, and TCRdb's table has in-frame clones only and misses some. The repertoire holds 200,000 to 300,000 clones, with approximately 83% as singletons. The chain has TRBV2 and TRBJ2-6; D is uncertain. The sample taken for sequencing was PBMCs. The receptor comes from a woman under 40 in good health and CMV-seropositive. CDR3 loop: CASSERSGANVLTF. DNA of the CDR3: TGTGCCAGCAGTGAACGCTCTGGGGCCAACGTCCTGACTTTC.